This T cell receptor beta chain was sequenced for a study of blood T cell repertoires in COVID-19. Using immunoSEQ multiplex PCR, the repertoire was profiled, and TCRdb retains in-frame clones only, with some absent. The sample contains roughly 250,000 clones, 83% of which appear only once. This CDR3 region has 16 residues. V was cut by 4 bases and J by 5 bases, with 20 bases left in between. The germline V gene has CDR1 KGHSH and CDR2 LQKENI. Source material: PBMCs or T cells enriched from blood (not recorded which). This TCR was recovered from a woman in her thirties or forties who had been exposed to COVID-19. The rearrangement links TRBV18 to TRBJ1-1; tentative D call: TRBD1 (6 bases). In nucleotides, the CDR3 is TGTGCCAGCTCACGACCGAGGGGGTCCTGGGGGACTGAAGCTTTCTTT. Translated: CASSRPRGSWGTEAFF.